This TCR beta chain derives from a study of cytomegalovirus exposure and HLA in healthy donors. Regarding the study as a whole: According to a later analysis, TCR clusters from the first cohort tended to co-occur in the 90 to 150 validation repertoires. Overall, some 160 TCR beta chains were annotated as cytomegalovirus-associated. For cytomegalovirus status, the classifier reportedly gave diagnoses with high specificity and sensitivity. In vitro, a few CMV-associated chains proved specific for CMV antigens.

With 3 bases clipped from V and 0 bases from J, the junction kept 10 bases outside the gene matches. Germline lookup yields CDR1 KGHSH and CDR2 LQKENI. This CDR3 is 17 amino acids long. Concerning this clone: Its antigen is as yet unknown.

TCRdb's table, derived via immunoSEQ multiplex PCR, lists solely in-frame clones and lacks some. The table records 150,000 to 200,000 clones, 70% to 90% of them present only once. The receptor was derived from a young man in good health and CMV-seropositive. J is TRBJ1-1 and V is TRBV18, with 7 bases that match TRBD1. Input material: PBMCs. The CDR3 protein is CASSPGMLDRVNTEAFF. Here the CDR3 DNA reads TGTGCCAGCTCACCTGGTATGCTAGACAGGGTGAACACTGAAGCTTTCTTT. Full variable domain (remainder filled in from reference TRBV18 and TRBJ1-1): NAGVMQNPRHLVRRRGQEARLRCSPMKGHSHVYWYRQLPEEGLKFMVYLQKENIIDESGMPKERFSAEFPKEGPSILRIQQVVRGDSAAYFCASSPGMLDRVNTEAFFGQGTRLTVV.